The sequence of this TCR beta chain was determined in a study of cytomegalovirus exposure and HLA in healthy donors. With 60 Vbeta and 13 Jbeta primers, the PCR was carried out. Data came from immunoSEQ multiplex PCR; TCRdb stores just in-frame clones and leaves some out. The data show fewer than 80,000 clones, around 74% seen once. CDR3 length: 14 residues. V dropped 1 base and J dropped 2 bases, with 9 bases sitting between them. In germline, CDR1 is SGHRS, CDR2 YFSETQ. This chain links TRBV5-1 with TRBJ2-5, with D uncertain. Sequencing was carried out using PBMCs. The clonotype originates from a woman aged 60 to 75 in good health and CMV-seropositive. CDR3 loop: CASSLSTGQETQYF. The CDR3 DNA sequence: TGCGCCAGCAGCTTGTCGACTGGACAAGAGACCCAGTACTTC.